What follows is one T cell receptor beta chain and its context. Its specificity is unknown. This entry belongs to a study of graft-versus-host responses after intestinal transplantation. The wider study: Transplants were multivisceral, liver-intestinal, or isolated intestinal. Anti-thymocyte globulin induction, then tacrolimus and steroids for 3 to 4 years, went to all recipients.

Here immunoSEQ multiplex PCR was the method, and the copy in TCRdb shows in-frame clones only, minus some. This sample has tens of thousands of clones; approximately 93% occur once, and the top ten carry about 0.53%. J lost 0 bases, V lost 2 bases, and 9 bases had no gene match. Germline values: CDR1 SGDLS, CDR2 YYNGEE. CDR3 length: 17 amino acids. The study's findings and limits: Early after transplant, HvG clones declined as circulating GvH clones peaked. Recipient marrow held GvH clones, some first seen in ileum or blood.

This receptor was taken from a human donor who received an intestinal transplant. The J gene is TRBJ1-1, the V gene TRBV9; TRBD1 matches 8 bases. Sequencing used unstimulated CD8+ T cells sorted from spleen or lymph node cells, obtained before intestinal transplant. Written as DNA, the CDR3 is TGTGCCAGCAGCGTCGGACAGGGATCGGATATGAACACTGAAGCTTTCTTT. It codes for CASSVGQGSDMNTEAFF.